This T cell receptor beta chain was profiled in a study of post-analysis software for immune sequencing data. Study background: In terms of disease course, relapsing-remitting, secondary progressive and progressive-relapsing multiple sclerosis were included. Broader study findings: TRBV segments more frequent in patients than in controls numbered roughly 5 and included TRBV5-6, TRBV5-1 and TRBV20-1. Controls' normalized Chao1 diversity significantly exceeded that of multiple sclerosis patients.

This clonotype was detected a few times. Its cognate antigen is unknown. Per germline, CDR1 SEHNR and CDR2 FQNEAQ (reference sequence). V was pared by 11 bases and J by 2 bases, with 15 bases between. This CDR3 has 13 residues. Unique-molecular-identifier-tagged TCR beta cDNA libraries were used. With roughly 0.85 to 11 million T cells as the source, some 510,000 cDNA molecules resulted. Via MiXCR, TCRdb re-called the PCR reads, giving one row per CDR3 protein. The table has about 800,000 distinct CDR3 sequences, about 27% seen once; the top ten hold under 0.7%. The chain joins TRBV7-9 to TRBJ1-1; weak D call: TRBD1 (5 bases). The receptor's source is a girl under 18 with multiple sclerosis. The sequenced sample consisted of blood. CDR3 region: CASRAQGNTEAFF. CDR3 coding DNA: TGTGCCTCAAGAGCCCAGGGAAACACTGAAGCTTTCTTT.